These 16 T cell receptor beta chains came from one sample sequenced in a study of T cells expressing NK-cell markers. TCRdb derives one entry per CDR3 protein from the 5' RACE reads, leaving out DNA. The sample's table shows hundreds of thousands of distinct CDR3 sequences. Material for sequencing was blood T cells: a sorted CD56 or NKG2C T cell subset, CD4+ or CD8+ T cells, or bulk PBMC T cells (not recorded which). The receptors come from a man aged 18 to 70 in good health.

The V and J genes are TRBV28 and TRBJ2-7; no DNA is available, so the TRBD1 call from TCRdb remains unchecked. The V gene's germline CDR1 is MDHEN and CDR2 SYDVKM. This CDR3 is 15 amino acids long. The CDR3 sequence is CASRGGDRATYEQYF. Full variable domain (outside the CDR3, taken from reference TRBV28 and TRBJ2-7): DVKVTQSSRYLVKRTGEKVFLECVQDMDHENMFWYRQDPGLGLRLIYFSYDVKMKEKGDIPEGYSVSREKKERFSLILESASTNQTSMYLCASRGGDRATYEQYFGPGTRLTVT.

The CDR3 sequence: CASSSTRTAISSYEQYF. The V call is TRBV7-9, the J call TRBJ2-7; the D call of TRBD1 rests on TCRdb alone, since no DNA is present to check it. The germline CDR1 and CDR2 sequences are SEHNR and FQNEAQ (reference sequence). This CDR3 comprises 17 residues.

The chain joins TRBV20-1 to TRBJ2-7; the D gene TCRdb calls, TRBD1, cannot be checked with no DNA. The CDR3 is 14 amino acids. Per the germline V gene, CDR1 is DFQATT and CDR2 is SNEGSKA (reference sequence). CDR3: CSATKGGLSYEQYF.

The V call is TRBV3-1, the J call TRBJ1-1; checking the TCRdb D call of TRBD1 is not possible without DNA. This CDR3 contains 15 residues. Germline loops: CDR1 LGHDT, CDR2 YNNKEL (reference sequence). CDR3 residues: CASSQTWTGDTEAFF. Filled out from reference TRBV3-1 and TRBJ1-1, the complete variable domain reads DTAVSQTPKYLVTQMGNDKSIKCEQNLGHDTMYWYKQDSKKFLKIMFSYNNKELIINETVPNRFSPKSPDKAHLNLHINSLELGDSAVYFCASSQTWTGDTEAFFGQGTRLTVV.

This chain joins TRBV19 and TRBJ2-6. This CDR3 has 14 residues. Germline V lookup: CDR1 LNHDA, CDR2 SQIVND (reference sequence). CDR3 protein: CASLSTSGANVLTF.

The chain links TRBV20-1 to TRBJ2-7; with no DNA, the TCRdb D assignment of TRBD1 cannot be verified. Germline V CDR1 and CDR2: DFQATT, SNEGSKA (reference sequence). There are 14 residues in the CDR3. CDR3 in amino acids: CSARSLAGGGEQYF.

The chain has TRBV5-1 and TRBJ1-1; the D gene TCRdb calls, TRBD1, cannot be checked with no DNA. The CDR3 has 14 residues. Germline-derived CDR1 and CDR2 are SGHRS and YFSETQ. CDR3 protein: CASRLTVGNTEAFF.

The chain joins TRBV3-1 to TRBJ2-5; with no DNA, the TCRdb D assignment of TRBD2 cannot be verified. In germline, CDR1 is LGHDT, CDR2 YNNKEL (reference sequence). The CDR3 spans 15 residues. CDR3 sequence reads: CASSKTSGGEETQYF.

The chain links TRBV12-3 or TRBV12-4 to TRBJ1-5. This CDR3 is 14 amino acids long. The CDR3 loop reads CASSLSGEQTPRHF.

The J gene is TRBJ1-4, the V gene TRBV18; the TRBD1 assignment by TCRdb is unverifiable without DNA. This CDR3 is 16 amino acids long. The germline V gene encodes CDR1 KGHSH and CDR2 LQKENI. CDR3 sequence reads: CASSLMDITGREKLFF.

The chain employs TRBV15 and TRBJ1-2; TCRdb names TRBD1, which stays unverified in the absence of DNA. Germline CDR1 reads LNHNV; CDR2 reads YYDKDF (reference sequence). CDR3 size: 12 residues. CDR3 sequence: CATSVARGGYTF.

The chain links TRBV20-1 to TRBJ1-2. The germline gives CDR1 DFQATT, CDR2 SNEGSKA (reference sequence). CDR3 size: 15 residues. CDR3 sequence: CSARDPTTANYGYTF.

This chain connects TRBV2 to TRBJ2-7; TCRdb's D call, TRBD1, is unchecked because there is no DNA. Per germline, CDR1 SNHLY and CDR2 FYNNEI. This CDR3 is 13 amino acids long. CDR3: CALSPGQGYEQYF.

This chain uses TRBV28 with TRBJ2-3; without DNA, the TCRdb call of TRBD1 cannot be checked. The CDR3 is 15 amino acids. CDR1 and CDR2 from the germline V gene are MDHEN and SYDVKM. The chain's CDR3 is CASTPGTGAADTQYF.

The chain has TRBV10-2 and TRBJ2-7; the TCRdb D gene call, TRBD1, has no DNA to confirm it. The germline V gene has CDR1 WSHSY and CDR2 SAAADI. This CDR3 is 16 amino acids long. This chain's CDR3 is CASWGQGARGSYEQYF.

The chain couples TRBV7-2 to TRBJ1-1; TCRdb designates TRBD1, a call that cannot be tested without DNA. The CDR3 covers 15 residues. Per the germline V gene, CDR1 is SGHTA and CDR2 is FQGNSA. Here the CDR3 reads CASSLGGGRDAEAFF.